This T cell receptor (beta chain) was recovered during a study of blood T cell repertoires in COVID-19. Study as a whole: In each case, the material was cDNA or gDNA derived from T cells, B-cell-depleted T cells, or PBMCs.

The length of the CDR3 is 14 residues. The germline gives CDR1 MNHEY, CDR2 SMNVEV (reference sequence). Trimming took 3 bases from V and 4 from J, leaving 10 bases between them. The method was immunoSEQ multiplex PCR; TCRdb's version includes in-frame clones alone and lacks a portion of them. The sample carries 200,000 to 250,000 clones, roughly 86% recorded once. The V gene is TRBV27, the J gene TRBJ1-5; TRBD1 is a possible D gene (6 bases). The TCR was taken from a woman aged 55-75 years with acute or convalescent COVID-19. Sequenced input: peripheral blood. The CDR3: CASSFSRGNQPQHF. CDR3 in DNA: TGTGCCAGCAGTTTTTCCAGGGGTAATCAGCCCCAGCATTTT.